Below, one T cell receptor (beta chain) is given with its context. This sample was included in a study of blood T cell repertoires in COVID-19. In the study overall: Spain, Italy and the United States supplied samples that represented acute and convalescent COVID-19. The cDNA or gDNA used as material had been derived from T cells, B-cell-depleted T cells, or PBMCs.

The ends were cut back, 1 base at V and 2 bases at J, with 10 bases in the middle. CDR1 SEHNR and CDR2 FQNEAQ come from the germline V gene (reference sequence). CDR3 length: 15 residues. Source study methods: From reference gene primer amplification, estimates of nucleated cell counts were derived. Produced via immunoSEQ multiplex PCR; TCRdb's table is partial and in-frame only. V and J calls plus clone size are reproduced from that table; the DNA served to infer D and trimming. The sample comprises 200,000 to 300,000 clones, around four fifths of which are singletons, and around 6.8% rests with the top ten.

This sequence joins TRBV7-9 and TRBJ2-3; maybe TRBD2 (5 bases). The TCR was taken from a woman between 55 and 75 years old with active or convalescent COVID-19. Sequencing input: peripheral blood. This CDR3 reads CASSLVRGSTDTQYF. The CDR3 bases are TGTGCCAGCAGCTTAGTACGGGGTTCCACAGATACGCAGTATTTT.